This T cell receptor (beta chain) is from a study of cytomegalovirus exposure and HLA in healthy donors. Study details: An earlier analysis identified 120 million or so unique TCR beta sequences in some 180 million T cells.

A note on this clone: What it recognizes is unknown. This sample also contains other DNA sequences that code for the same CDR3.

Researchers ran the PCR with 60 Vbeta and 13 Jbeta primers. Method: immunoSEQ multiplex PCR; TCRdb's copy keeps in-frame clones and lacks some. The sample holds tens of thousands of clones; 75% to 80% are singletons and the top ten take 4.6%. General study points: About 87% or about 30% of the time was how often most TCR beta V segments were productive, according to an earlier analysis. In a later analysis, compared with equally common non-associated chains, HLA-associated beta chains were more expanded.

This receptor was obtained from a woman aged 40 to 50 in good health and CMV-seropositive. The sequenced material came from PBMCs.

The CDR3 is CASSPGQQETQYF. In DNA, the CDR3 is TGTGCCAGCTCACCCGGACAGCAAGAGACCCAGTACTTC. J is TRBJ2-5 and V is TRBV18; perhaps TRBD1 as D (6 bases). This CDR3 is 13 amino acids long. Germline V CDR1 and CDR2: KGHSH, LQKENI. Trimming shortened V by 3 bases and J by 2 bases, and 7 bases separated the two germline ends.